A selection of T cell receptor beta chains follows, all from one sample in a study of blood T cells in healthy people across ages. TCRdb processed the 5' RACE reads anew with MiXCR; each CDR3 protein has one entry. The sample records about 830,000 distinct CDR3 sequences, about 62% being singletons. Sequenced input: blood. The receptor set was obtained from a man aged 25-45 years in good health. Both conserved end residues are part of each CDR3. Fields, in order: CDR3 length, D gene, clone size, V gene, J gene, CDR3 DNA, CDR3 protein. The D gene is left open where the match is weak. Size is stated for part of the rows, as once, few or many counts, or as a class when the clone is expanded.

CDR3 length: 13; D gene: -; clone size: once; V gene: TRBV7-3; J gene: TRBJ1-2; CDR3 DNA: TGTGCCAGCAGCTTTCAGGGGTTGTATGGCTACACCTTC; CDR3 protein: CASSFQGLYGYTF
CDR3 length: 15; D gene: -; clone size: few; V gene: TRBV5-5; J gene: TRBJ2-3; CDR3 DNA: TGTGCCAGCAGCTGGGGGCGAGAACCCCCAGATACGCAGTATTTT; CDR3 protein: CASSWGREPPDTQYF
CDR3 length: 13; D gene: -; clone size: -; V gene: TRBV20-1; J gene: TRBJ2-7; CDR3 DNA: TGCAGTGCCAGGGGGGACTCACCCTACGAGCAGTACTTC; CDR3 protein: CSARGDSPYEQYF
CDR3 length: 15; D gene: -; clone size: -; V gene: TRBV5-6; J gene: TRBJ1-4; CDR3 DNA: TGTGCCAGCAGCTTGAAAATATCTTGGGGTGAAAAACTGTTTTTT; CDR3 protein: CASSLKISWGEKLFF
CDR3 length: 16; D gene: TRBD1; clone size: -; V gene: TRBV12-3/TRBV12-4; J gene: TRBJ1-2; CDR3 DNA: TGTGCCAGCAGTCCTTTAAGTGGACAGGGATACTATGGCTACACCTTC; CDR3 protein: CASSPLSGQGYYGYTF
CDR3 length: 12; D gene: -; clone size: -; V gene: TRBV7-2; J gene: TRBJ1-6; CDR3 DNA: TGTGCCAGCAGCATACAGAATTCACCCCTCCACTTT; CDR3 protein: CASSIQNSPLHF
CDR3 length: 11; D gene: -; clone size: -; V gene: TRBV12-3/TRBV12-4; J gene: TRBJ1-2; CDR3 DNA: TGTGCCAGCAGCCCCCTCCCGGGCTACACCTTC; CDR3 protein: CASSPLPGYTF
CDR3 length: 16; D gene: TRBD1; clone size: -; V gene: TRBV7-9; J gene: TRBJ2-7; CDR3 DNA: TGTGCCAGCAGCTTGAACAGGGGGGTAAACCCCTACGAGCAGTACTTC; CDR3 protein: CASSLNRGVNPYEQYF
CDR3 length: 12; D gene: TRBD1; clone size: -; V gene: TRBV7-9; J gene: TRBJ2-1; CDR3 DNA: TGTGCCAGCAGCTTAGGAGGGACAGGGGCTGACTTC; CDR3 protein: CASSLGGTGADF
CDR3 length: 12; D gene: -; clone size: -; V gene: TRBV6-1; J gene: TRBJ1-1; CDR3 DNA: TGTGCCAGCAGGGTCCAGAACACTGAAGCTTTCTTT; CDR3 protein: CASRVQNTEAFF
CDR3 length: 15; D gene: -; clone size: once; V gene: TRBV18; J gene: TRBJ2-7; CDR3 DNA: TGTGCCAGCTCACCAATCCCAGGGGAAAACTACGAGCAGTACTTC; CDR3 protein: CASSPIPGENYEQYF
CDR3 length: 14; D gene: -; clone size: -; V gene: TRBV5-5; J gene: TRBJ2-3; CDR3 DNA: TGTGCCAGCAGCACGGGACACCCAACAGATACGCAGTATTTT; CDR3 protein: CASSTGHPTDTQYF